Given below is one TCR beta chain in context. This receptor's antigen is unknown. Base qualities are missing; no much larger clone stands one base away. This entry is derived from a study of OX40 agonist ivuxolimab in advanced cancers. Regarding the study in general: Ivuxolimab was a fully human IgG2 agonistic monoclonal antibody targeting the costimulatory receptor OX40 (CD134). Intravenous ivuxolimab was administered to patients every 2 weeks at six dose levels: 0.01, 0.1, 0.3, 1.5, 3 and 10 mg/kg. Of the roughly 51 dose-escalation patients, hepatocellular carcinoma was present in about 20, melanoma in approximately 15, renal cell carcinoma in 9 and head and neck cancer in 9. In the dose-escalation cohort, approximately 82% of patients were male, and the mean age was 60 years with a range of roughly 20 to 79. Patients were allowed to have had prior anti-PD-1, anti-PD-L1 or anti-CTLA-4 therapy, and around 41% of the dose-escalation patients had previously received checkpoint inhibitors. Partial responses occurred in three dose-escalation patients, of whom one had hepatocellular carcinoma and two had cutaneous melanoma. Peripheral TCRbeta sequencing was intended to test whether TCR sequence diversity was altered and clonal T-cell expansion was caused by ivuxolimab. The monotherapy dose-escalation portion (N ≈ 50 patients) of the phase I ivuxolimab trial is reported in the paper.

Genomic DNA was extracted from sorted cells for sequencing of the TCRbeta CDR3 region. The immunoSEQ Assay was used to sequence the TCRbeta CDR3 regions. Sourced from immuneACCESS, this table was stored by TCRdb with only in-frame sequences that have V and J called. A share of the clones is absent; for the studies checked, an unresolved V gene accounts for under half, and the remainder has no known explanation. The sample profile shows tens of thousands of clones; around 84% of them were found once. The ten largest clones take up around 2% of the sample. The CDR3 sequence holds 13 residues, the cysteine and phenylalanine included. Left in the record is the CDR3 DNA by itself, 39 bases read in frame from the first base. Trimming takes 7 bases from V and 10 bases from J, and the germline ends sit 17 bases apart. The germline V gene supplies CDR1 WSHSY and CDR2 SAAADI. Patients with autoimmune disease history or receiving systemic immunosuppression were excluded from the trial. Peripheral blood for TCR sequencing was drawn from every dose cohort at baseline, at cycle 4 day 1 and at cycle 7 day 1. The samples were taken from a phase I, first-in-human, multicenter, open-label dose-escalation trial of ivuxolimab. Adults with locally advanced or metastatic melanoma, renal cell, hepatocellular, or head and neck squamous cell carcinoma were enrolled in the trial. Before TCR sequencing, CD4+ T cells and CD8+ T cells were sorted from peripheral blood as separate populations.

Study-wide findings and limitations: The antigen specificity of the peripheral T cells that underwent clonal expansion was not determined. After ivuxolimab, CD8+ T cells had more expanded clones than CD4+ T cells on average. Clonal expansion of both CD4+ and CD8+ blood T cells was observed from baseline to week 6 at doses 0.1 to 3.0 mg/kg. Partial responders in the 0.1-3.0 mg/kg groups had among the lowest normalized peripheral clonal expansion, especially among CD8+ T cells. Low levels of normalized T-cell clonal expansion were also shown by some nonresponding patients.

The chain joins TRBV10-2 to TRBJ2-1; the D gene identity is not certain. The sequenced sample was CD4+ or CD8+ T cells sorted from blood, obtained in a trial of the OX40 agonist ivuxolimab. The sequence was collected from an adult with an advanced solid tumor such as melanoma, head and neck, liver or kidney cancer. The DNA sequence is given as TGCGCCAGCATGCAACTACTTATACGGGAGCAGTTCTTC. Its translation reads: CASMQLLIREQFF.